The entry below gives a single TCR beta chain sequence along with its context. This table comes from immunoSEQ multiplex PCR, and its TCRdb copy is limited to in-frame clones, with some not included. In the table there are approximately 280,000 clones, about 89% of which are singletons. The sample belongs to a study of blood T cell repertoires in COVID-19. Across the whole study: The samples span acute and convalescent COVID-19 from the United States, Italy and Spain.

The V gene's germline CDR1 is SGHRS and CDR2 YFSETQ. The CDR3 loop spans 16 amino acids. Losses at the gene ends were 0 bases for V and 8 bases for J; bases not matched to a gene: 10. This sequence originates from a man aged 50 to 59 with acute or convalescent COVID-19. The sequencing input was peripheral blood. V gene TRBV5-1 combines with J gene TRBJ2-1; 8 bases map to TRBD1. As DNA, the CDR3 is TGCGCCAGCAGCTTGGCCTCAGGGGGCTTTTCGGATGAGCAGTTCTTC. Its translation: CASSLASGGFSDEQFF.